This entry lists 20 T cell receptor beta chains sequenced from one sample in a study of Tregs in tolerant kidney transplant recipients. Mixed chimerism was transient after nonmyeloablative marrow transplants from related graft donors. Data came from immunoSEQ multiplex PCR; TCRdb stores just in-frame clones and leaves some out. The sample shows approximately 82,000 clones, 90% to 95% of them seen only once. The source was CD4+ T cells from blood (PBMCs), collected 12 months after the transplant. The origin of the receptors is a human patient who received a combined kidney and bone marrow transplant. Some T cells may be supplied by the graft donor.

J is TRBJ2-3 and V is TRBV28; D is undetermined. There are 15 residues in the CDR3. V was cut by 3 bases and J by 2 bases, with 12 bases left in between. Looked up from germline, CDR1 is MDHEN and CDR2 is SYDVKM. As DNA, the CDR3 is TGTGCCAGCAGTTTTAGCTACGCTCCCACAGATACGCAGTATTTT. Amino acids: CASSFSYAPTDTQYF.

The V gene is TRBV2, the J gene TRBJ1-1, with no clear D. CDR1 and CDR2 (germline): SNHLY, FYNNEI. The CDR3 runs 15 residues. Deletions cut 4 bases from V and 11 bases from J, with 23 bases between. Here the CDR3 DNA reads TGTGCCAGCAGTGCGACCTCTGTGATCGGCGAGGGTGCTTTCTTT. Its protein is CASSATSVIGEGAFF.

CDR3 nucleotides: TGTGCCTGGACCCACTGGGGGGGCGCAGATACGCAGTATTTT. It specifies CAWTHWGGADTQYF. The J gene is TRBJ2-3, the V gene TRBV30; possible D gene TRBD2, 7 bases. The CDR3 has 14 amino acids. V lost 4 bases to trimming and J lost 4 bases, with 15 bases between them. CDR1 GTSNPN and CDR2 SVGIG come from the germline V gene (reference sequence).

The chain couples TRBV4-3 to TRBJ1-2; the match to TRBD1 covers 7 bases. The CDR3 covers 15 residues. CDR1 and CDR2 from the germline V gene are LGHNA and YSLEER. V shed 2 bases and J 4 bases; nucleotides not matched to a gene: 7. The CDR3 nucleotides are TGCGCCAGCAGCCAACGAGAGGGGGCTCGCTATGGCTACACCTTC. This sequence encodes CASSQREGARYGYTF.

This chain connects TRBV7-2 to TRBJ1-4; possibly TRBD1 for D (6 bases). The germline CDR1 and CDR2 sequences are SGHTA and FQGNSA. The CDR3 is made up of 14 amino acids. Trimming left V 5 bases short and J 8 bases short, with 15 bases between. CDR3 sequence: CASSEEQGWEKLFF. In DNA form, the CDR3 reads TGTGCCAGCAGCGAAGAACAGGGATGGGAAAAACTGTTTTTT.

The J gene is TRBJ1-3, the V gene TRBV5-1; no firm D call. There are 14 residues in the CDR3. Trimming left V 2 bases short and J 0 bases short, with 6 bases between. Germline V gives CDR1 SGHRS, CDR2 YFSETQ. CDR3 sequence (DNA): TGCGCCAGCAGCTTCGCCAGCTCTGGAAACACCATATATTTT. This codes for CASSFASSGNTIYF. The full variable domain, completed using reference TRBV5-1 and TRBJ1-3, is KAGVTQTPRYLIKTRGQQVTLSCSPISGHRSVSWYQQTPGQGLQFLFEYFSETQRNKGNFPGRFSGRQFSNSRSEMNVSTLELGDSALYLCASSFASSGNTIYFGEGSWLTVV.

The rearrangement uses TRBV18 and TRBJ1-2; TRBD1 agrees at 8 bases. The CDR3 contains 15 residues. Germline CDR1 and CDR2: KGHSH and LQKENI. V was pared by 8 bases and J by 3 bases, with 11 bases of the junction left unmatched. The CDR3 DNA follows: TGTGCCAGCGCGTTTTCCAGGGGGCGCGACTATGGCTACACCTTC. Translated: CASAFSRGRDYGYTF.

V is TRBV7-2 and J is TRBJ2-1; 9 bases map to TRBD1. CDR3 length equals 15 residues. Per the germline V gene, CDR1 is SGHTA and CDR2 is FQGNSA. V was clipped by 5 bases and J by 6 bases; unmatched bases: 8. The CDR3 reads CASSLVQDRGNEQFF. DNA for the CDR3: TGTGCCAGCAGCCTGGTCCAGGACAGGGGCAATGAGCAGTTCTTC.

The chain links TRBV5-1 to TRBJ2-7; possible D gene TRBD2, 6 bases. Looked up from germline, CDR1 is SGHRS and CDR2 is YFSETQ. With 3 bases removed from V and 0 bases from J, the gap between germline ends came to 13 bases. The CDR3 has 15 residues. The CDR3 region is CASSYFGGTSYEQYF. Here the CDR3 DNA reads TGCGCCAGCAGCTACTTTGGGGGGACCTCCTACGAGCAGTACTTC.

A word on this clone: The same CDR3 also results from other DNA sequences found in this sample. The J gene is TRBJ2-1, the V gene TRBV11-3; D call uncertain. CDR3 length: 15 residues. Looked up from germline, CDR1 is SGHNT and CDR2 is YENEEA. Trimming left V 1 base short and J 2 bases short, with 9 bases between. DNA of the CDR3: TGTGCCAGCAGCTTAGTCGGTCTCGCCTACAATGAGCAGTTCTTC. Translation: CASSLVGLAYNEQFF.

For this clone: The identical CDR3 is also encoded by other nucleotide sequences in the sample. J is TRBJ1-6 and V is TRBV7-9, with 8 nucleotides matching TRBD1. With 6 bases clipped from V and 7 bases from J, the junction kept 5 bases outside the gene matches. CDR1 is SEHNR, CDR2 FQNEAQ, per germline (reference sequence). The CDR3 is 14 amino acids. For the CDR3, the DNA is TGTGCCAGCAGGCACAGGGGGGGGAATTCACCCCTCCACTTT. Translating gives CASRHRGGNSPLHF.

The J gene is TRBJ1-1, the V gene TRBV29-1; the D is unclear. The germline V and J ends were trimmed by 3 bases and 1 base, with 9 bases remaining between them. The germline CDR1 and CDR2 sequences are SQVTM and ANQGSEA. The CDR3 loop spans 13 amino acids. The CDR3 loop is CSVEAQENTEAFF. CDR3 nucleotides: TGCAGCGTTGAGGCCCAAGAGAACACTGAAGCTTTCTTT.

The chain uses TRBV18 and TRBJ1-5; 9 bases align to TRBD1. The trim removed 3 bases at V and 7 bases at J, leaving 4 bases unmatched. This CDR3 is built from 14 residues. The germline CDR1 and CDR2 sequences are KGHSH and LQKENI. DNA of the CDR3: TGTGCCAGCTCACCGGGACAGGGCAGCCAGCCCCAGCATTTT. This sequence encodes CASSPGQGSQPQHF. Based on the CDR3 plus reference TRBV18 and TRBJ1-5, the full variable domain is NAGVMQNPRHLVRRRGQEARLRCSPMKGHSHVYWYRQLPEEGLKFMVYLQKENIIDESGMPKERFSAEFPKEGPSILRIQQVVRGDSAAYFCASSPGQGSQPQHFGDGTRLSIL.

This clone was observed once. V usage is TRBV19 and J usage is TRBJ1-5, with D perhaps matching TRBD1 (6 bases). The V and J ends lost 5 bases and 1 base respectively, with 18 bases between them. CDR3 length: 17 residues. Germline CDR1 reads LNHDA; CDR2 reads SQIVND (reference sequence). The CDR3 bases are TGTGCCAGTAGTCACAGGGATCGGATTACCAGCAATCAGCCCCAGCATTTT. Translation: CASSHRDRITSNQPQHF.

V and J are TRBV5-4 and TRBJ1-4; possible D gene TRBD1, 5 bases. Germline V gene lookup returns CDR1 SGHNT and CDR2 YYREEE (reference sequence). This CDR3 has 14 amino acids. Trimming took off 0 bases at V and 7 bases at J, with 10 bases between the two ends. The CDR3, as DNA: TGTGCCAGCAGCTTGGCGGGGGAGGTTGAAAAACTGTTTTTT. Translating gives CASSLAGEVEKLFF.

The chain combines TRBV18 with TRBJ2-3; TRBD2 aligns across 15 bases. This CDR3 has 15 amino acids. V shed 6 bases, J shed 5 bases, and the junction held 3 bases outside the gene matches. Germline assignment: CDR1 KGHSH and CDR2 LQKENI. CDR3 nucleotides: TGTGCCAGCTCGGAGGGACTAGCGGGGGGAGATACGCAGTATTTT. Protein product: CASSEGLAGGDTQYF.

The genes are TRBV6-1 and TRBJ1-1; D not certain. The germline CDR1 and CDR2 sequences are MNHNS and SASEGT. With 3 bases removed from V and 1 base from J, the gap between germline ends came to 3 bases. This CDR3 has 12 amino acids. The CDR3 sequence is CASSDRNTEAFF. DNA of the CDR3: TGTGCCAGCAGTGACCGGAACACTGAAGCTTTCTTT.

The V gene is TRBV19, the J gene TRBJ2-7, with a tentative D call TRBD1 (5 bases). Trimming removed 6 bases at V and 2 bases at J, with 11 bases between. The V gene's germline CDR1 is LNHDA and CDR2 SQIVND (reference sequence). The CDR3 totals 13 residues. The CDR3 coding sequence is TGTGCCAGTAGCCAGGGTGGGACCTACGAGCAGTACTTC. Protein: CASSQGGTYEQYF.

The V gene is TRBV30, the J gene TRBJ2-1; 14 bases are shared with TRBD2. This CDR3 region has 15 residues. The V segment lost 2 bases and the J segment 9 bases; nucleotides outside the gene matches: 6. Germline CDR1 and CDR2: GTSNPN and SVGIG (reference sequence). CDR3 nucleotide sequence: TGTGCCTGGAGTCTGGGACTAGCGGGAGCATTTGAGCAGTTCTTC. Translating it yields CAWSLGLAGAFEQFF.

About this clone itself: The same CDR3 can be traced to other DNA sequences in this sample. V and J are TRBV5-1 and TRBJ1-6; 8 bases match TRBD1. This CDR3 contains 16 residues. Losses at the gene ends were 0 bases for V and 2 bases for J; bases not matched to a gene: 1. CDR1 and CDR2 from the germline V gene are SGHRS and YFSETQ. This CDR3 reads CASSLAGQAYNSPLHF. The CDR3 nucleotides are TGCGCCAGCAGCTTGGCGGGACAGGCCTATAATTCACCCCTCCACTTT.